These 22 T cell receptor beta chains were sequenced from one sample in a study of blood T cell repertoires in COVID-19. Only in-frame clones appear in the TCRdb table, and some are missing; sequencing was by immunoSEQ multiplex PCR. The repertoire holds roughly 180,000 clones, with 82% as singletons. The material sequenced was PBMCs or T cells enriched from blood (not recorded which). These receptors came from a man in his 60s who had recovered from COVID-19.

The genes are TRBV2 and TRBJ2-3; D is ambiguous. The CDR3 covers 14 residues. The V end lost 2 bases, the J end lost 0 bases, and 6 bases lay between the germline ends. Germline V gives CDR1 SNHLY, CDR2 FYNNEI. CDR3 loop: CASSESPSTDTQYF. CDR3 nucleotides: TGTGCCAGCAGTGAATCTCCCAGCACAGATACGCAGTATTTT.

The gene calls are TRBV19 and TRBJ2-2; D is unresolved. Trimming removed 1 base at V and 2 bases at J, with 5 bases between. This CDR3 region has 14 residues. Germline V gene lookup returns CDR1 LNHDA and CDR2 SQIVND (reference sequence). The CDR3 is CASSIAYNTGELFF. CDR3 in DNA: TGTGCCAGTAGTATAGCTTATAACACCGGGGAGCTGTTTTTT.

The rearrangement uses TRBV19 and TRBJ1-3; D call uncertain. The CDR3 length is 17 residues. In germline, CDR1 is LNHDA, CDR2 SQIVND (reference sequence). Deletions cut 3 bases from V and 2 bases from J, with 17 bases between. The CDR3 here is CASSMFGGPTPGNTIYF. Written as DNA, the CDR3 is TGTGCCAGTAGTATGTTCGGAGGGCCGACCCCTGGAAACACCATATATTTT.

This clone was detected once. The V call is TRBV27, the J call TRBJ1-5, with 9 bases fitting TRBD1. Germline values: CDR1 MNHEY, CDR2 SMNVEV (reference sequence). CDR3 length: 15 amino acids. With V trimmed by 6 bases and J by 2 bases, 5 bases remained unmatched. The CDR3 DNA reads TGTGCCAGCAGAGCGGACAGGGGAGGCAATCAGCCCCAGCATTTT. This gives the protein CASRADRGGNQPQHF.

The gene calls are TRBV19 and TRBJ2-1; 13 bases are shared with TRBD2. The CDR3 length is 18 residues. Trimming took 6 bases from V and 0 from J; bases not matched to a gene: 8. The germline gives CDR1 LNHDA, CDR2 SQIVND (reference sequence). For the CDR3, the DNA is TGTGCCAGTAGCGTAACTAGCGGGGGGGGAAACTCCTACAATGAGCAGTTCTTC. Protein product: CASSVTSGGGNSYNEQFF.

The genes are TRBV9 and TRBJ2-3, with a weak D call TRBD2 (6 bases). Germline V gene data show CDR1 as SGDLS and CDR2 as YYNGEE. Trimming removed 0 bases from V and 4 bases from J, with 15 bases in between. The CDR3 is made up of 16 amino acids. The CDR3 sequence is CASSVDAGLGADTQYF. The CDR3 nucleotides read TGTGCCAGCAGCGTAGATGCGGGGTTGGGTGCAGATACGCAGTATTTT.

CDR3 DNA sequence: TGTGCCAGCAGCCGACCATCAACAGGGTTACAAGAGACCCAGTACTTC. It encodes CASSRPSTGLQETQYF. The V and J genes are TRBV7-3 and TRBJ2-5, with a weak D call TRBD1 (6 bases). V shed 5 bases and J shed 2 bases, with 18 bases lying between them. CDR1 SGHTA and CDR2 FQGTGA come from the germline V gene. This CDR3 contains 16 residues.

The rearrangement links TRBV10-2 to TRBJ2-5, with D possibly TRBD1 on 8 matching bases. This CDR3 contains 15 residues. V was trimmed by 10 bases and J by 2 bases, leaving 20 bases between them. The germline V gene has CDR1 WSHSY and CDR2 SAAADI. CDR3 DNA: TGCGCCACCACGCGGGGGACAGGCGGACAAGAGACCCAGTACTTC. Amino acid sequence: CATTRGTGGQETQYF.

In nucleotides, the CDR3 is TGTGCCAGCAGCCGGACTGGGCAGCTCACAGATACGCAGTATTTT. This gives the protein CASSRTGQLTDTQYF. The V and J genes are TRBV7-9 and TRBJ2-3, with a weak D call TRBD2 (5 bases). CDR3 length: 15 residues. Per the germline V gene, CDR1 is SEHNR and CDR2 is FQNEAQ (reference sequence). Trimming left V 5 bases short and J 2 bases short, with 14 bases between.

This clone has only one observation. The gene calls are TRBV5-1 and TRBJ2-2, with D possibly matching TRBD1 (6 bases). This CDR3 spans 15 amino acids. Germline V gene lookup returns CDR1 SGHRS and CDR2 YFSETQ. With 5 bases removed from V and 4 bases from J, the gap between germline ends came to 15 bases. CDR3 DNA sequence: TGCGCCAGCAGGGCAGGGGCCCCGGGCACCGGGGAGCTGTTTTTT. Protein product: CASRAGAPGTGELFF.

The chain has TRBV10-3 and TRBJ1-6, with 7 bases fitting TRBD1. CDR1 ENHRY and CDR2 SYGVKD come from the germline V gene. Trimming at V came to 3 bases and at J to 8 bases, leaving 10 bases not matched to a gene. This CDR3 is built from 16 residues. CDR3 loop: CAISDSDTGAYSPLHF. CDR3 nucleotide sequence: TGTGCCATCAGTGACTCCGACACAGGGGCATATTCACCCCTCCACTTT.

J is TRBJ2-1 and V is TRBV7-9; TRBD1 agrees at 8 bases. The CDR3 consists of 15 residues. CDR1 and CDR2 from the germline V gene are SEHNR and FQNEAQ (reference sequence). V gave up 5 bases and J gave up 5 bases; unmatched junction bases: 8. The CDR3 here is CASSHGRGLNNEQFF. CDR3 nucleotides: TGTGCCAGCAGCCACGGCAGGGGGCTTAACAATGAGCAGTTCTTC.

CDR3 amino acids: CASSSVGGNTGELFF. In DNA form, the CDR3 reads TGTGCCAGCAGCTCCGTAGGGGGCAACACCGGGGAGCTGTTTTTT. The V gene is TRBV7-3, the J gene TRBJ2-2, with 7 bases fitting TRBD1. Germline-derived CDR1 and CDR2 are SGHTA and FQGTGA. J gave up 2 bases and V 4 bases, and 4 bases lay outside the gene matches. This CDR3 has 15 residues.

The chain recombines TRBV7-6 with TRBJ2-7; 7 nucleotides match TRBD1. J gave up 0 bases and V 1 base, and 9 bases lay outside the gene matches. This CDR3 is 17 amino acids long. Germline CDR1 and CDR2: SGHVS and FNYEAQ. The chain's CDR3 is CASSLGSGTAPSYEQYF. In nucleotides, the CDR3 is TGTGCCAGCAGCTTAGGTAGTGGGACAGCTCCCTCCTACGAGCAGTACTTC. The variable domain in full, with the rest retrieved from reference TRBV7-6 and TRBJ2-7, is GAGVSQSPRYKVTKRGQDVALRCDPISGHVSLYWYRQALGQGPEFLTYFNYEAQQDKSGLPNDRFSAERPEGSISTLTIQRTEQRDSAMYRCASSLGSGTAPSYEQYFGPGTRLTVT.

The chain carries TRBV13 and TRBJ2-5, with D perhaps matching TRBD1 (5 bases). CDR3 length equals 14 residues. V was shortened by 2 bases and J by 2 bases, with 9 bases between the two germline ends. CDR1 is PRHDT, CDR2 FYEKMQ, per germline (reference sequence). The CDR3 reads CASSLKTAQETQYF. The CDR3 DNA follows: TGTGCCAGCAGCTTAAAGACAGCTCAAGAGACCCAGTACTTC.

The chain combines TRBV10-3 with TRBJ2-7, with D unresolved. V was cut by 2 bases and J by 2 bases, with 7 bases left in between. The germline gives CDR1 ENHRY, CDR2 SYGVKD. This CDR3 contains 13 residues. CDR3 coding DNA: TGTGCCATCAGTGAGGGCGGTACCTACGAGCAGTACTTC. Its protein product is CAISEGGTYEQYF.

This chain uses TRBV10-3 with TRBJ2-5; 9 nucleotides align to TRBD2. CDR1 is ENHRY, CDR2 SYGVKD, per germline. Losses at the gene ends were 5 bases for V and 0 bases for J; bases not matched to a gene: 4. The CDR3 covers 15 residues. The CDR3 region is CAISSRLADQETQYF. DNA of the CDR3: TGTGCCATCAGTTCACGACTAGCGGACCAAGAGACCCAGTACTTC.

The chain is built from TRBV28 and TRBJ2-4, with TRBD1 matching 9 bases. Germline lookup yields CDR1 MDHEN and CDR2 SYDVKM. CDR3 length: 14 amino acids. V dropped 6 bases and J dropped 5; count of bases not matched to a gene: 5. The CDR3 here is CASRNRDRENIQYF. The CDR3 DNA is TGTGCCAGCAGAAACCGGGACAGGGAAAACATTCAGTACTTC. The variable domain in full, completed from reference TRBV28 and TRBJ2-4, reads DVKVTQSSRYLVKRTGEKVFLECVQDMDHENMFWYRQDPGLGLRLIYFSYDVKMKEKGDIPEGYSVSREKKERFSLILESASTNQTSMYLCASRNRDRENIQYFGAGTRLSVL.

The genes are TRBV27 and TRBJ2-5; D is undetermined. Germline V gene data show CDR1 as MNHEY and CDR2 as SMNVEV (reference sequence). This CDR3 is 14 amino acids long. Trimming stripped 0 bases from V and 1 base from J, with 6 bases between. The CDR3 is CASSLSRLQETQYF. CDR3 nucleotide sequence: TGTGCCAGCAGTTTATCCAGACTCCAAGAGACCCAGTACTTC.

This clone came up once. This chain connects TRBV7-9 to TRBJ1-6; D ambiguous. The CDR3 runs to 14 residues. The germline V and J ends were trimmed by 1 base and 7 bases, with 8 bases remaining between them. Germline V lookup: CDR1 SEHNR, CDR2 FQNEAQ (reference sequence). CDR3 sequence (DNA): TGTGCCAGCAGCTTAGATTCAGCGAATTCACCCCTCCACTTT. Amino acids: CASSLDSANSPLHF.

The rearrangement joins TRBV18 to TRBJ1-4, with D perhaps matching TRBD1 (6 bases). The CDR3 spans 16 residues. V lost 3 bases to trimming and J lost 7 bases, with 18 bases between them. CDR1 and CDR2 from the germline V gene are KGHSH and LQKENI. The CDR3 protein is CASSPDDRSGGEKLFF. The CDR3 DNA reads TGTGCCAGCTCACCTGACGACAGGTCGGGCGGTGAAAAACTGTTTTTT.

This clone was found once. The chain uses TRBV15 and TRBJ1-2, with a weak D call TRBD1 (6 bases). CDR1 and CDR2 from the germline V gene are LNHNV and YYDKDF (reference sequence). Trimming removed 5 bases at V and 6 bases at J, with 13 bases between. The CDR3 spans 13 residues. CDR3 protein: CATSGRTAHGYTF. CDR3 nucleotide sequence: TGTGCCACCAGCGGACGGACAGCCCATGGCTACACCTTC. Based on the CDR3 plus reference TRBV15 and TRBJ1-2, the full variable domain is DAMVIQNPRYQVTQFGKPVTLSCSQTLNHNVMYWYQQKSSQAPKLLFHYYDKDFNNEADTPDNFQSRRPNTSFCFLDIRSPGLGDTAMYLCATSGRTAHGYTFGSGTRLTVV.